One and the same sample provided the 7 T cell receptor beta chains below, sequenced in a study of T cell repertoires in cytomegalovirus infection (dated by TCRdb to about 2019). The sequencer was an Illumina HiSeq 1500. In-frame beta chains were kept once TCRdb had trimmed the public reads at Q25 with fastp and called clones with MiXCR. All rows with the same CDR3 protein become a single entry with the most common DNA and genes. The sample profile shows more than 85,000 distinct CDR3 sequences; under 30% of them were found once. In total, the top ten clones hold about 81% of the sample. According to the study, the label for this sample's treatment or condition signals: in vitro stimulation with specific CMV peptide epitopes to enrich CMV-specific T cells. Antigen specificity for these receptors is unknown. The specimen was CD8+ T cells from cultured PBMCs, collected from culture after CMV antigen stimulation. Source of these receptors: a human donor in good health (CMV status not recorded). Some clones in this sample may be carry-over from other donors' samples.

The chain recombines TRBV27 with TRBJ1-1; 7 positions match TRBD1. J was trimmed by 7 bases and V by 2 bases; bases with no gene match: 4. The CDR3 runs to 13 residues. Germline loops: CDR1 MNHEY, CDR2 SMNVEV (reference sequence). In DNA, the CDR3 is TGTGCCAGCAGTTTAGGGACAGACTTTGAAGCTTTCTTT. Translated, it gives CASSLGTDFEAFF.

This clonotype was counted at least ten times. The chain joins TRBV7-6 to TRBJ1-1; no firm D call. Trimming shortened V by 1 base and J by 8 bases, and 11 bases separated the two germline ends. The CDR3 is 13 amino acids. The germline CDR1 and CDR2 sequences are SGHVS and FNYEAQ. CDR3 sequence (DNA): TGTGCCAGCAGCTTAGGACCCGGGGAAGAAGCTTTCTTT. This gives the protein CASSLGPGEEAFF.

This clonotype was observed once. V gene TRBV19 combines with J gene TRBJ2-7; D is perhaps TRBD2 (7 bases). V was cut by 6 bases and J by 3 bases, with 12 bases left in between. CDR3 size: 13 residues. Germline V gene lookup returns CDR1 LNHDA and CDR2 SQIVND (reference sequence). The CDR3 nucleotides are TGTGCCAGTAGCCAGGGGACTATCTACGAGCAGTACTTC. Translated, it gives CASSQGTIYEQYF.

This rearrangement joins TRBV7-9 to TRBJ2-5; maybe TRBD1 (7 bases). V lost 6 bases to trimming and J lost 2 bases, with 16 bases between them. Germline CDR1 and CDR2: SEHNR and FQNEAQ (reference sequence). The CDR3 length is 15 residues. CDR3 nucleotide sequence: TGTGCCAGCAGATCTCGACAGGGAGGACAAGAGACCCAGTACTTC. This translates into CASRSRQGGQETQYF.

This clonotype was seen repeatedly, ten times or more. The V call is TRBV29-1, the J call TRBJ2-3; D unclear. This CDR3 region has 14 residues. Germline V lookup: CDR1 SQVTM, CDR2 ANQGSEA. Trimming left V 4 bases short and J 0 bases short, with 11 bases between. In DNA, the CDR3 is TGCAGCGTTGTTGCTGGGTTAAGCACAGATACGCAGTATTTT. This encodes CSVVAGLSTDTQYF.

This clonotype was observed many times. J is TRBJ2-1 and V is TRBV12-3 or TRBV12-4; D is unclear. V was pared by 10 bases and J by 0 bases, with 22 bases between. The CDR3 has 17 residues. The chain's CDR3 is CAILTLDRASSYNEQFF. The CDR3 region has the DNA TGTGCCATCCTTACTCTGGATAGGGCGAGCTCCTACAATGAGCAGTTCTTC.

The sample holds one count of this clonotype. The rearrangement links TRBV7-9 to TRBJ2-1; 12 bases match TRBD2. The trim removed 4 bases at V and 7 bases at J, leaving 11 bases unmatched. CDR1 and CDR2 from the germline V gene are SEHNR and FQNEAQ (reference sequence). The CDR3 runs 17 residues. CDR3 coding DNA: TGTGCCAGCAGCTCCCAACGTCTAGCGGGGGGGAGGAATGAGCAGTTCTTC. It yields the protein CASSSQRLAGGRNEQFF.